This T cell receptor beta chain was observed in a study of blood T cell repertoires in COVID-19. Some clones are missing from TCRdb's copy, which holds only in-frame ones; the method was immunoSEQ multiplex PCR. This sample has 60,000 to 70,000 clones; just over 85% occur once, and the top ten carry 40% to 45%. Germline-derived CDR1 and CDR2 are GTSNPN and SVGIG (reference sequence). Trimming left V 4 bases short and J 10 bases short, with 14 bases between. The CDR3 consists of 13 residues. This sequence was found in an older woman with COVID-19, enrolled during active disease. The V call is TRBV30, the J call TRBJ1-6, with D maybe TRBD1 (5 bases). Material: peripheral blood. The CDR3 here is CAWMTGVNSPLHF. The DNA for the CDR3 is TGTGCCTGGATGACGGGGGTGAACTCACCCCTCCACTTT. The full variable domain, in which reference TRBV30 and TRBJ1-6 provide the parts outside the CDR3, is SQTIHQWPATLVQPVGSPLSLECTVEGTSNPNLYWYRQAAGRGLQLLFYSVGIGQISSEVPQNLSASRPQDRQFILSSKKLLLSDSGFYLCAWMTGVNSPLHFGNGTRLTVT.